This T cell receptor (beta chain) was profiled in a study of molecular identifiers for immune sequencing clone quantification. Libraries of bulk TCR were made by previously described methods (with listed TCR primers). TCRdb used MiXCR to reprocess the PCR reads, holding one entry per CDR3 protein. The sample carries hundreds of thousands of distinct CDR3 sequences, just under 20% recorded once. V shed 5 bases and J shed 10 bases, with 13 bases lying between them. This CDR3 has 11 amino acids. Per the germline V gene, CDR1 is GTSNPN and CDR2 is SVGIG (reference sequence). This clonotype has just a few counts. From roughly 20,000 to 1,000,000 sorted cells, naive CD8 libraries were generated with 10%, 30% or 50% RNA. In the sort, naive CD8 T cells were defined as CD8+CD4-CCR7+CD45RA+.

The chain carries TRBV30 and TRBJ2-3; perhaps TRBD1 as D (7 bases). Material: naive CD8+ T cells from blood, with Jurkat cell RNA spiked in. Subset given: FACS-sorted CD8+CD4-CCR7+CD45RA+ naive T cells. This sequence was found in a human donor in good health. Some libraries in this study had Jurkat cell RNA spiked in. In DNA form, the CDR3 reads TGTGCCTGGCGGACAGGAGGGTCGCAGTATTTT. This encodes CAWRTGGSQYF.